The present T cell receptor beta chain was sequenced within a study of patients and donors after allogeneic stem cell transplantation. TCRdb reanalysed the RT-PCR reads using MiXCR and keeps one entry per CDR3 protein. The sample has around 2,000 distinct CDR3 sequences; nearly 20% are singletons. Trimming took 3 bases from V and 4 from J; bases not matched to a gene: 12. Germline CDR1 is MNHEY and CDR2 is SVGAGI. This CDR3 contains 17 residues. The chain combines TRBV6-5 with TRBJ2-1; 7 bases align to TRBD2. Sequences were obtained from blood, either unsorted or a sorted T cell fraction (not recorded which). The sequence derives from a human donor who was either an allogeneic HSCT recipient or a stem cell or donor lymphocyte infusion donor (not recorded which). It is not recorded whose cells these are; they may come from a transplant donor. Written as DNA, the CDR3 is TGTGCCAGCAGTTATTCCCCCCTCCGGGGGGTGTACAATGAGCAGTTCTTC. Translation gives CASSYSPLRGVYNEQFF.